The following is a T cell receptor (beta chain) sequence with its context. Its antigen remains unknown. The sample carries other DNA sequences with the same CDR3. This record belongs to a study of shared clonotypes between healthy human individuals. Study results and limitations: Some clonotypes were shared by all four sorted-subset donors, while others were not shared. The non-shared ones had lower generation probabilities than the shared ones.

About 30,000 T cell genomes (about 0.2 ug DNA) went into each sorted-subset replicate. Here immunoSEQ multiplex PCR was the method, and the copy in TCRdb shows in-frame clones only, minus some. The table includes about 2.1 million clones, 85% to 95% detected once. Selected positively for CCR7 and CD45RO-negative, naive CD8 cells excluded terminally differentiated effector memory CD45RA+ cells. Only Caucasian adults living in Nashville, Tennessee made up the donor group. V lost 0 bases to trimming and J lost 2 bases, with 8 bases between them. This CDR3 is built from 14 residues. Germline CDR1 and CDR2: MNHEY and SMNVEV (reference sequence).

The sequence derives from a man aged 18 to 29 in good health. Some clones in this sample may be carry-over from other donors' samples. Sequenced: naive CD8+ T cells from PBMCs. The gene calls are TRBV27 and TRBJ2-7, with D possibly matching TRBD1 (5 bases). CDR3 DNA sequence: TGTGCCAGCAGTTTATCTGGGGCTGCCTACGAGCAGTACTTC. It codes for CASSLSGAAYEQYF.